The sequence of this T cell receptor beta chain was determined in a study of CD8 T cells in ankylosing spondylitis. J lost 5 bases, V lost 5 bases, and 6 bases had no gene match. CDR3 length: 14 amino acids. Study observations and caveats: Blood from ankylosing spondylitis patients appeared to carry a characteristic eight-variant TCR beta motif. Disease-linked clones bore a CD8+ phenotype, appearing relatively rarely in peripheral blood.

On this clonotype itself: Its cognate antigen is unknown.

TCRdb recomputed calls from the 5' RACE reads with MiXCR, one row per CDR3 protein. The data hold around 140,000 distinct CDR3 sequences, with 15% to 20% observed a single time. The source is a male donor with ankylosing spondylitis. The J gene is TRBJ1-5, the V gene TRBV12-3 or TRBV12-4, with 7 bases identical to TRBD1. Sequencing used blood, either unsorted or a sorted T cell fraction (not recorded which). CDR3 sequence: CASSPWDSHQPQHF. CDR3 DNA sequence: TGTGCCAGCAGTCCTTGGGACAGCCATCAGCCCCAGCATTTT.